This TCR beta chain originates from a study of CD8+CD57+ T cells in acquired aplastic anemia. CDR1 DFQATT and CDR2 SNEGSKA come from the germline V gene (reference sequence). CDR3 length: 12 amino acids. Trimming pared 5 bases from V and 5 bases from J, leaving 12 bases between. General observations from the study: Patients and controls shared some 30 CD8+ CDR3 sequences, highly expressed in patients.

The study profiled TCR beta VDJ and CDR3 using genomic DNA as template. TCRdb recomputed calls from the reads with MiXCR, one row per CDR3 protein. In the table there are 150,000 to 200,000 distinct CDR3 sequences, approximately 51% of which are singletons. This clonotype came up many times. Its antigen is not known. It was patients with CD8+CD57+ cell expansion by flow cytometry who were chosen for sequencing. The receptor comes from a human donor with aplastic anemia. J is TRBJ1-1 and V is TRBV20-1; no clear D gene. Sequences were obtained from sorted CD4+, CD8+, or CD8+CD57+ T cells (not recorded which) from PBMCs. The CDR3 nucleotides read TGCAGTGCTTCCCGGACGGGAACTGAAGCTTTCTTT. This sequence encodes CSASRTGTEAFF.